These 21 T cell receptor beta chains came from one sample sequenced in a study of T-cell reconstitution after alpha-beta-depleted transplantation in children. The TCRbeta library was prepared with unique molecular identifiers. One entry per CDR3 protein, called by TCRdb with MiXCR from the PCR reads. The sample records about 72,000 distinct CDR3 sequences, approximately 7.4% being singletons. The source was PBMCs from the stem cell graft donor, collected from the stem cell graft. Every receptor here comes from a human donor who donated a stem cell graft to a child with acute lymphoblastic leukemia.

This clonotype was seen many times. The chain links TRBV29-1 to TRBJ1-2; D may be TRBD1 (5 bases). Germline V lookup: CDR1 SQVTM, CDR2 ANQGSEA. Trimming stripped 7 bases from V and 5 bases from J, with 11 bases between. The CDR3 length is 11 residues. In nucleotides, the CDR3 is TGCAGCGGGGGCGAAGGGTATGGCTACACCTTC. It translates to CSGGEGYGYTF.

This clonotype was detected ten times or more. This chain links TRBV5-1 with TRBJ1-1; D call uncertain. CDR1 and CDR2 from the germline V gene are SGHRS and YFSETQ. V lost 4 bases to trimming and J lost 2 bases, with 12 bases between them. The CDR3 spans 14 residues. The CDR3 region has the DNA TGCGCCAGCAGCCCTACCGGGAGAAACACTGAAGCTTTCTTT. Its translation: CASSPTGRNTEAFF.

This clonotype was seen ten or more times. CDR3 sequence: CASSLAGTEKETQYF. In nucleotides, the CDR3 is TGCGCCAGCAGCTTGGCTGGTACGGAGAAAGAGACCCAGTACTTC. The chain links TRBV5-1 to TRBJ2-5; D unresolved. Trimming took 0 bases from V and 3 from J, leaving 12 bases between them. This CDR3 contains 15 residues. Germline CDR1 and CDR2: SGHRS and YFSETQ. Full variable domain (missing parts from reference TRBV5-1 and TRBJ2-5): KAGVTQTPRYLIKTRGQQVTLSCSPISGHRSVSWYQQTPGQGLQFLFEYFSETQRNKGNFPGRFSGRQFSNSRSEMNVSTLELGDSALYLCASSLAGTEKETQYFGPGTRLLVL.

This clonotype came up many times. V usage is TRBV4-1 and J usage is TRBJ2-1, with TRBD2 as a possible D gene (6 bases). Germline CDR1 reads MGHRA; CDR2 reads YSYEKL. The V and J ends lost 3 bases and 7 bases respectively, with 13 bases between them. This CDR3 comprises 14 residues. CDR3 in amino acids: CASSQARGLNEQFF. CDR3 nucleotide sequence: TGCGCCAGCAGCCAGGCCCGGGGGTTGAATGAGCAGTTCTTC.

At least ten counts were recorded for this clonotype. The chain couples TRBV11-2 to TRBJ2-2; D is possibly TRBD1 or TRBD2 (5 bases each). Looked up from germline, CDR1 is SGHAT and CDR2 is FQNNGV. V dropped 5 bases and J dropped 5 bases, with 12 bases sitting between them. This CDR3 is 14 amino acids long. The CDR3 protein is CASSPEWGTGELFF. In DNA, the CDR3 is TGTGCCAGCAGCCCCGAGTGGGGGACCGGGGAGCTGTTTTTT.

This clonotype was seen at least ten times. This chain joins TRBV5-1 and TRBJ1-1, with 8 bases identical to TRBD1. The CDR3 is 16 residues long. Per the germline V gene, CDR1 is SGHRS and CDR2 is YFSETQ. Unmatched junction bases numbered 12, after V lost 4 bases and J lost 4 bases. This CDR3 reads CASSGTRGRMTTEAFF. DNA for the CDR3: TGCGCCAGCAGCGGAACCAGGGGGCGCATGACCACTGAAGCTTTCTTT.

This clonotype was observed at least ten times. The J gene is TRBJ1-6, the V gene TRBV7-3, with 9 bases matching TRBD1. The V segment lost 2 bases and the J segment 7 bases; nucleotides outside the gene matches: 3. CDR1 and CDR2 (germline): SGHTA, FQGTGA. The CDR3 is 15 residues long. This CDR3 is CASSLRDRDNSPLHF. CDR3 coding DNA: TGTGCCAGCAGCTTACGGGACAGGGACAATTCACCCCTCCACTTT.

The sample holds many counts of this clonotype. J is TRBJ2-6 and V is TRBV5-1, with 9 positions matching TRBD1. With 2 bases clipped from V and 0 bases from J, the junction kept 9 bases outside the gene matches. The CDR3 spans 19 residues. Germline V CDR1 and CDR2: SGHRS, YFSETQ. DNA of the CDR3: TGCGCCAGCAGCTTCCAAACAGGGGGCCCCCCCTCTGGGGCCAACGTCCTGACTTTC. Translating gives CASSFQTGGPPSGANVLTF.

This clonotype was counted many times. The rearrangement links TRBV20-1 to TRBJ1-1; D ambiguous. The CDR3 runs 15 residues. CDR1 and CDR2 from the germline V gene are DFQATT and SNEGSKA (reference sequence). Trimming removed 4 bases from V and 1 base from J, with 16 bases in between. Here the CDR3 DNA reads TGCAGTGCTACTCAAGGTGGGCGTTCGAACACTGAAGCTTTCTTT. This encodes CSATQGGRSNTEAFF.

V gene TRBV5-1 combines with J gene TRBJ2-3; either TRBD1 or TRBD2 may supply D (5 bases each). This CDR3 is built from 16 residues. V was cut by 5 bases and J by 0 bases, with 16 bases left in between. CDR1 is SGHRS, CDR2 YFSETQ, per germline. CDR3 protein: CASRIIGGESTDTQYF. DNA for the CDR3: TGCGCCAGCAGGATTATTGGGGGAGAAAGCACAGATACGCAGTATTTT.

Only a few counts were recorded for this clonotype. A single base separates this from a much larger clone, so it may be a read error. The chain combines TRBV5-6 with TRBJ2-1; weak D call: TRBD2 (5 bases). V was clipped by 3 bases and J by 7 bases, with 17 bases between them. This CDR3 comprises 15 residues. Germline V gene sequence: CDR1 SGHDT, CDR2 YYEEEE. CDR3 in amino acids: CASSSWGEEGNEQFF. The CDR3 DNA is TGTGCCAGCAGCTCTTGGGGAGAGGAAGGAAATGAGCAGTTCTTC.

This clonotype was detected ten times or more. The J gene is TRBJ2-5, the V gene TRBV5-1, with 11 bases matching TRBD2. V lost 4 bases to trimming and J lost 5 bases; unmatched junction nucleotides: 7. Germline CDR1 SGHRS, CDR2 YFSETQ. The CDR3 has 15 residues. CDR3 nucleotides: TGCGCCAGCAGCCCTCCCTTAGCGGGGGGGGAGACCCAGTACTTC. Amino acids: CASSPPLAGGETQYF.

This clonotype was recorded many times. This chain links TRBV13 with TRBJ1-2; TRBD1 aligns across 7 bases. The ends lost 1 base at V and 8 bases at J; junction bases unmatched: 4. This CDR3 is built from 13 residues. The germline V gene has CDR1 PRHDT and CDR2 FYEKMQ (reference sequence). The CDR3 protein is CASSLDAGGGYTF. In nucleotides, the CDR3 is TGTGCCAGCAGCTTAGATGCAGGGGGAGGCTACACCTTC.

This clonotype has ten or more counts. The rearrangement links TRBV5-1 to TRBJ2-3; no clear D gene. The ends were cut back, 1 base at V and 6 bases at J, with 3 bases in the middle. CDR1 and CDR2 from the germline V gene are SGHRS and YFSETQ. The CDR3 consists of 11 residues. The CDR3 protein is CASSLSDTQYF. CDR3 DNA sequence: TGCGCCAGCAGCTTGTCGGATACGCAGTATTTT. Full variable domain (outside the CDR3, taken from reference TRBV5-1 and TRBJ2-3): KAGVTQTPRYLIKTRGQQVTLSCSPISGHRSVSWYQQTPGQGLQFLFEYFSETQRNKGNFPGRFSGRQFSNSRSEMNVSTLELGDSALYLCASSLSDTQYFGPGTRLTVL.

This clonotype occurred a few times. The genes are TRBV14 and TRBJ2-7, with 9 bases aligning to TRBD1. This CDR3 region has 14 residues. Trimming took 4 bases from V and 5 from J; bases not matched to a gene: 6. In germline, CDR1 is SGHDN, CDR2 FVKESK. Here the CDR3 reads CASSPGQGDHEQYF. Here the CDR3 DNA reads TGTGCCAGCAGCCCGGGACAGGGAGACCACGAGCAGTACTTC.

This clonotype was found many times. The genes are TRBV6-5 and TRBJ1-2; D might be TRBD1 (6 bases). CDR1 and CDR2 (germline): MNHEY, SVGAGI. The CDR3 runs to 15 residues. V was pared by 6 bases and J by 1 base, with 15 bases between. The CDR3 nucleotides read TGTGCCAGCAGAACGGCAGGGGCGATTAACTATGGCTACACCTTC. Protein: CASRTAGAINYGYTF.

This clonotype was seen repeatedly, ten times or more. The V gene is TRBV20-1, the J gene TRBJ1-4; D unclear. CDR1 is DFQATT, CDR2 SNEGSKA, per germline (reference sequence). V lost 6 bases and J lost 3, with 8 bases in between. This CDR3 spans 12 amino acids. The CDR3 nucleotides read TGCAGTGCCCTGGGAGCTAATGAAAAACTGTTTTTT. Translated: CSALGANEKLFF.

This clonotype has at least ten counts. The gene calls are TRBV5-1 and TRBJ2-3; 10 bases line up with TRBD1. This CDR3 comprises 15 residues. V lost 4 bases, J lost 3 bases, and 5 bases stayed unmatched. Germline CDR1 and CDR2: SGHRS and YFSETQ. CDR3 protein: CASSDDRGRTDTQYF. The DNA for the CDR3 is TGCGCCAGCAGCGATGACAGGGGGCGAACAGATACGCAGTATTTT. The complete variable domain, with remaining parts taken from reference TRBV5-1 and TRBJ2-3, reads KAGVTQTPRYLIKTRGQQVTLSCSPISGHRSVSWYQQTPGQGLQFLFEYFSETQRNKGNFPGRFSGRQFSNSRSEMNVSTLELGDSALYLCASSDDRGRTDTQYFGPGTRLTVL.

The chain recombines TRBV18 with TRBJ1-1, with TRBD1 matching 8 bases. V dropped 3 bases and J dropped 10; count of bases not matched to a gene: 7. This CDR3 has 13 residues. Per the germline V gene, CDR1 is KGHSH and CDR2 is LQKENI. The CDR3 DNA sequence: TGTGCCAGCTCACCTCTGGACAGGGATGGAGCTTTCTTT. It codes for CASSPLDRDGAFF.

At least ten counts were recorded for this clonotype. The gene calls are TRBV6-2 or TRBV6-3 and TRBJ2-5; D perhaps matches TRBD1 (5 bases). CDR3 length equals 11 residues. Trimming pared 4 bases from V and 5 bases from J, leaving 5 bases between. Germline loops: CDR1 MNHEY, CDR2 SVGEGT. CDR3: CASSSGETQYF. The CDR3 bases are TGTGCCAGCAGTTCAGGGGAGACCCAGTACTTC.

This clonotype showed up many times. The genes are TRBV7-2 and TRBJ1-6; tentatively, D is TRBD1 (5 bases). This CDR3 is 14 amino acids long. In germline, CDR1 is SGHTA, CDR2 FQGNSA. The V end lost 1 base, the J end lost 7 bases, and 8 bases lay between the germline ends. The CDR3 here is CASSLVGTNSPLHF. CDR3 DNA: TGTGCCAGCAGCTTAGTGGGGACCAATTCACCCCTCCACTTT.